Sequencing of this T cell receptor beta chain was carried out in a study of cytomegalovirus exposure and HLA in healthy donors. About the research overall: The 120 validation repertoires were reported in a later analysis to have been generated on the same platform as the roughly 670 first-cohort repertoires.

General study results and limits: It was reported that the classifier diagnosed cytomegalovirus status with high specificity and sensitivity in both the original and validation cohorts. Some public TCRs appeared in many individuals, while most sequences were rare.

The table came from immunoSEQ multiplex PCR; TCRdb's copy has only in-frame clones and leaves some out. The sample has about 160,000 clones, roughly 91% seen once. A note on this clone: Its antigen is still unknown.

Germline CDR1 is MDHEN and CDR2 is SYDVKM. V shed 7 bases and J shed 5 bases, with 17 bases lying between them. The CDR3 is 14 amino acids. Source material: PBMCs. This clonotype was obtained from a man between 18 and 29 years old in good health and CMV-seronegative. The chain has TRBV28 and TRBJ2-5; TRBD2 is a possible D gene (7 bases). The CDR3 nucleotides read TGTGCCAGCACCCCAGGAGGGGGGGCGGAGACCCAGTACTTC. Translating gives CASTPGGGAETQYF.